This TCR beta chain is from a study of T-cell memory formation after mild COVID-19. This clonotype appeared many times. Its antigen is as yet unknown. The V end lost 2 bases, the J end lost 0 bases, and 6 bases lay between the germline ends. The CDR3 covers 13 residues. Germline CDR1 and CDR2: SGDLS and YYNGEE. Via MiXCR, TCRdb re-called the 5' RACE reads, giving one row per CDR3 protein. The sample holds a few hundred thousand distinct CDR3 sequences, more than 20% seen once. Study-wide results and caveats: A subset of responding clones appeared in pre-infection memory, suggesting cross-reactive memory joined.

The sample taken for sequencing was PBMCs or a T cell subset sorted from them (not recorded which). The chain joins TRBV9 to TRBJ2-7; D is unclear. The clonotype comes from an adult woman who had mild COVID-19 (a few samples of this study predate the infection). Cell type and time point are not known. As DNA, the CDR3 is TGTGCCAGCAGCGTGGGTAGCTCCTACGAGCAGTACTTC. Translating it yields CASSVGSSYEQYF. Supplemented by reference TRBV9 and TRBJ2-7, the full variable domain reads DSGVTQTPKHLITATGQRVTLRCSPRSGDLSVYWYQQSLDQGLQFLIQYYNGEERAKGNILERFSAQQFPDLHSELNLSSLELGDSALYFCASSVGSSYEQYFGPGTRLTVT.